The 10 T cell receptor beta chains given below trace back to one sample, sequenced in a study of tumor-infiltrating lymphocytes in localized non-small cell lung cancer (dated by TCRdb to about 2021). Library prep was done by the immunoSEQ multiplex PCR assay. TCRdb obtained this table from immuneACCESS and retained in-frame rearrangements with V and J assigned. These tables miss some clones; where compared with another copy, unresolved V genes account for less than half of the shortfall, and the remainder is unexplained. The sample has 4,500 to 6,000 clones on record, roughly three fifths of them singletons. The ten biggest clones cover roughly three fifths of the sample. Material: lung tumor tissue. The receptors were gathered from a human donor with non-small cell lung cancer.

V is TRBV2 and J is TRBJ2-5; 9 positions match TRBD2. The CDR3 is 14 amino acids. The V gene's germline CDR1 is SNHLY and CDR2 FYNNEI. Unmatched junction bases numbered 5, after V lost 4 bases and J lost 5 bases. The CDR3 DNA follows: TGTGCCAGCAGTGGACTAGCGGTCCAGGAGACCCAGTACTTC. Its translation: CASSGLAVQETQYF.

The chain joins TRBV19 to TRBJ2-3, with D perhaps matching TRBD2 (6 bases). This CDR3 contains 14 residues. CDR1 and CDR2 from the germline V gene are LNHDA and SQIVND (reference sequence). The V end lost 4 bases, the J end lost 4 bases, and 12 bases lay between the germline ends. The CDR3 sequence: CASSRGREADTQYF. The CDR3 DNA follows: TGTGCCAGTAGTAGGGGCAGGGAGGCAGATACGCAGTATTTT.

This clone was counted only a few times. The rearrangement links TRBV6-5 to TRBJ2-2; no clear D. V was shortened by 2 bases and J by 5 bases, with 3 bases between the two germline ends. The CDR3 consists of 12 residues. CDR1 and CDR2 from the germline V gene are MNHEY and SVGAGI. The CDR3: CASSYSTGELFF. The CDR3 bases are TGTGCCAGCAGTTACAGTACCGGGGAGCTGTTTTTT.

The V gene is TRBV11-2, the J gene TRBJ2-3; 10 bases fit TRBD2. CDR1 SGHAT and CDR2 FQNNGV come from the germline V gene. With V trimmed by 6 bases and J by 4 bases, 16 bases remained unmatched. CDR3 length equals 18 residues. For the CDR3, the DNA is TGTGCCAGCAGGTTCCGAGCGGGGGGGCCGGTGGTGCCAGATACGCAGTATTTT. It is translated as CASRFRAGGPVVPDTQYF.

The chain couples TRBV5-1 to TRBJ2-5; D unresolved. V shed 5 bases and J shed 5 bases, with 13 bases lying between them. CDR1 and CDR2 from the germline V gene are SGHRS and YFSETQ. This CDR3 is 13 amino acids long. The CDR3 region has the DNA TGCGCCAGCAGGACCGGCAGAAAGGAGACCCAGTACTTC. It specifies CASRTGRKETQYF.

This sequence joins TRBV5-6 and TRBJ2-2; maybe TRBD1 (5 bases). The CDR3 consists of 16 residues. The germline V gene has CDR1 SGHDT and CDR2 YYEEEE. V lost 4 bases to trimming and J lost 3 bases, with 16 bases between them. The CDR3 DNA reads TGTGCCAGCAGCACACCCCTCCAGGGCGACACCGGGGAGCTGTTTTTT. It specifies CASSTPLQGDTGELFF.

This clone was detected only a few times. The V gene is TRBV7-9, the J gene TRBJ1-1; D is uncertain. The CDR3 is 16 amino acids. Trimming took 3 bases from V and 0 from J, leaving 14 bases between them. CDR1 SEHNR and CDR2 FQNEAQ come from the germline V gene (reference sequence). The CDR3 loop is CASSLGRAPMNTEAFF. Here the CDR3 DNA reads TGTGCCAGCAGCTTGGGCCGAGCTCCAATGAACACTGAAGCTTTCTTT. The complete variable domain, with remaining parts taken from reference TRBV7-9 and TRBJ1-1, reads DTGVSQNPRHKITKRGQNVTFRCDPISEHNRLYWYRQTLGQGPEFLTYFQNEAQLEKSRLLSDRFSAERPKGSFSTLEIQRTEQGDSAMYLCASSLGRAPMNTEAFFGQGTRLTVV.

This rearrangement joins TRBV11-2 to TRBJ2-5; 12 bases are shared with TRBD2. V gave up 4 bases and J gave up 0 bases; unmatched junction bases: 9. This CDR3 has 18 amino acids. Germline assignment: CDR1 SGHAT and CDR2 FQNNGV. The CDR3 DNA sequence: TGTGCCAGCAGCTCCCGACTAGCGGGGGAGCTTAACCAAGAGACCCAGTACTTC. Translating it yields CASSSRLAGELNQETQYF.

A few counts support this clone. The rearrangement uses TRBV20-1 and TRBJ1-1; D gene uncertain. V lost 4 bases, J lost 2 bases, and 5 bases lay in between. Per germline, CDR1 DFQATT and CDR2 SNEGSKA (reference sequence). The CDR3 is 11 residues long. The CDR3 loop is CSAKDNTEAFF. The DNA of the CDR3 is TGCAGTGCTAAGGACAACACTGAAGCTTTCTTT.

This chain links TRBV7-3 with TRBJ2-6, with D perhaps matching TRBD1 (6 bases). The V end lost 3 bases, the J end lost 2 bases, and 8 bases lay between the germline ends. The CDR3 is 15 amino acids. The V gene's germline CDR1 is SGHTA and CDR2 FQGTGA. CDR3 loop: CASSFTGTGANVLTF. CDR3 DNA sequence: TGTGCCAGCAGCTTCACAGGGACTGGGGCCAACGTCCTGACTTTC.